The clone carrying this TCR beta chain appeared a few times. Trimming removed 4 bases at V and 7 bases at J, with 17 bases between. Germline-derived CDR1 and CDR2 are SGHRS and YFSETQ. The CDR3 sequence is 14 residues long. TCRdb re-analysed the 5' RACE reads in MiXCR, keeping a single row per CDR3 protein. The top ten hold about an eighth of the sample, which has hundreds of thousands of distinct CDR3 sequences, over 15% seen once. The sample is drawn from a study of identical twins. A further study also used this sample, focusing on T cells expressing NK-cell markers.

Sequenced material: PBMCs. V usage is TRBV5-1 and J usage is TRBJ1-2; TRBD1 might be the D (6 bases). The receptor comes from a woman under 30 in good health. CDR3 region: CASSQGTAVGGYTF. CDR3 DNA sequence: TGCGCCAGCAGCCAGGGGACCGCGGTGGGTGGCTACACCTTC.